The rows below give T cell receptor beta chains drawn from one sample of a study of blood T cell repertoires in COVID-19. Sequencing used immunoSEQ multiplex PCR; TCRdb keeps in-frame clones, though not all of them. The data contain over 85,000 clones, 70% to 90% of them singletons. The sequenced material came from peripheral blood. The receptors here all came from a woman between 70 and 85 years old with acute or convalescent COVID-19. The CDR3 runs from the conserved cysteine through the conserved F or W. Each record gives: V gene, clone size, J gene, D gene, CDR3 length, CDR3 protein, CDR3 DNA. A D gene is named only where the DNA matches it firmly. Only some rows state a clone size, as once, few, many or a class for expanded clones.

TRBV5-1	NA	TRBJ2-7	NA	14	CASSSVGGGYEQYF	TGCGCCAGCAGCTCGGTGGGAGGGGGTTACGAGCAGTACTTC
TRBV19	NA	TRBJ1-4	NA	16	CASRGATRSPNEKLFF	TGTGCCAGTAGAGGAGCTACCCGGTCGCCTAATGAAAAACTGTTTTTT
TRBV5-1	NA	TRBJ1-1	NA	16	CASSPRGLSMNTEAFF	TGCGCCAGCAGCCCGAGGGGACTTAGCATGAACACTGAAGCTTTCTTT
TRBV15	once	TRBJ2-7	TRBD2	17	CATSRDVSGRGSYEQYF	TGTGCCACCAGCAGAGATGTTAGCGGGAGGGGCTCCTACGAGCAGTACTTC
TRBV5-4	NA	TRBJ2-3	NA	15	CASSSGLRHTDTQYF	TGTGCCAGCAGCTCGGGACTCCGGCACACAGATACGCAGTATTTT
TRBV13	NA	TRBJ2-7	TRBD2	15	CASSQGLAETYEQYF	TGTGCCAGCAGCCAGGGACTAGCGGAAACCTACGAGCAGTACTTC
TRBV4-1	NA	TRBJ1-2	TRBD1	15	CASSPMTGNNYGYTF	TGCGCCAGCAGCCCAATGACAGGGAATAACTATGGCTACACCTTC
TRBV28	NA	TRBJ1-5	TRBD1	19	CASSYNPGQGPYSNQPQHF	TGTGCCAGCAGTTACAATCCGGGACAGGGACCATATAGCAATCAGCCCCAGCATTTT
TRBV4-1	NA	TRBJ1-6	TRBD1	14	CASSPDRVYSPLHF	TGCGCCAGCAGCCCGGACAGGGTTTATTCACCCCTCCACTTT
TRBV5-1	NA	TRBJ2-3	NA	16	CASSLGRLADTDTQYF	TGCGCCAGCAGCCTAGGGAGGTTAGCGGACACAGATACGCAGTATTTT
TRBV3-1/TRBV3-2	NA	TRBJ1-1	NA	13	CASSVIRNTEAFF	TGTGCCAGCAGTGTTATCAGGAACACTGAAGCTTTCTTT
TRBV5-3	NA	TRBJ2-1	TRBD1	13	CARSETGQDKRFF	TGTGCCAGAAGCGAAACCGGACAGGACAAGAGGTTCTTC
TRBV18	few	TRBJ1-2	NA	14	CASSPDSKRHGYTF	TGTGCCAGCTCACCAGACAGTAAGAGACATGGCTACACCTTC
TRBV15	NA	TRBJ2-5	TRBD2	16	CATRRGSSGGRETQYF	TGTGCCACCAGGAGGGGCTCAAGCGGGGGACGGGAGACCCAGTACTTC
TRBV5-4	NA	TRBJ2-7	TRBD2	17	CASTKLAGGELTYEQYF	TGTGCCAGCACCAAACTAGCGGGAGGAGAGCTCACCTACGAGCAGTACTTC
TRBV19	NA	TRBJ1-5	TRBD1	16	CASSSYPGQGDQPQHF	TGTGCCAGTAGTTCCTATCCGGGACAGGGCGATCAGCCCCAGCATTTT
TRBV9	NA	TRBJ2-1	TRBD2	15	CASSAGRLAHNEQFF	TGTGCCAGCAGCGCAGGCAGACTAGCTCACAATGAGCAGTTCTTC
TRBV28	NA	TRBJ1-5	TRBD1	14	CASRRDRGNQPQHF	TGTGCCAGCAGGCGGGACAGGGGTAATCAGCCCCAGCATTTT
TRBV27	NA	TRBJ1-1	NA	18	CASSLSALKQGGRAEAFF	TGTGCCAGCAGTTTATCCGCCCTAAAACAGGGAGGGAGAGCTGAAGCTTTCTTT
TRBV10-2	NA	TRBJ1-5	TRBD1	15	CASRDGTGGDQPQHF	TGCGCCAGCAGAGACGGGACAGGGGGTGATCAGCCCCAGCATTTT
TRBV6-4	NA	TRBJ2-7	TRBD2	16	CASSDSNSGSTYEQYF	TGTGCCAGCAGTGACTCTAATAGCGGGAGCACCTACGAGCAGTACTTC
TRBV9	NA	TRBJ2-5	TRBD2	19	CASSVGTVTPGLAFETQYF	TGTGCCAGCAGCGTAGGGACAGTCACACCGGGACTAGCGTTTGAGACCCAGTACTTC
TRBV28	NA	TRBJ2-7	TRBD1	15	CASSRLGGFLYEQYF	TGTGCCAGCAGTCGTTTAGGGGGCTTTCTCTACGAGCAGTACTTC
TRBV4-2	NA	TRBJ2-3	TRBD2	15	CASSQALAGTDTQYF	TGTGCCAGCAGCCAAGCCCTAGCGGGAACAGATACGCAGTATTTT
TRBV21-1	NA	TRBJ2-7	NA	21	CASSNLKRPRPHYRSRNEQYF	TGTGCCAGCAGCAATCTAAAGCGTCCTCGGCCCCATTACAGGAGTCGGAACGAGCAGTACTTC
TRBV7-3	NA	TRBJ2-1	TRBD2	15	CASSSQGREYNEQFF	TGTGCCAGCAGCTCCCAAGGGAGGGAATACAATGAGCAGTTCTTC
TRBV2	NA	TRBJ1-5	TRBD1	16	CASTGAGGKSNQPQHF	TGTGCCAGCACTGGGGCAGGGGGCAAGAGCAATCAGCCCCAGCATTTT
TRBV5-1	NA	TRBJ2-7	NA	15	CASSLQGFNSYEQYF	TGCGCCAGCAGCTTACAGGGTTTCAACTCCTACGAGCAGTACTTC
TRBV19	NA	TRBJ1-1	NA	16	CASSTLAGIMNTEAFF	TGTGCCAGTAGTACCTTGGCAGGAATTATGAACACTGAAGCTTTCTTT
TRBV9	once	TRBJ1-5	NA	14	CASRSKGGSQPQHF	TGTGCCAGCAGATCCAAGGGGGGGTCTCAGCCCCAGCATTTT
TRBV20-1	NA	TRBJ2-1	TRBD2	11	CSVGTNNEQFF	TGCAGTGTCGGGACTAACAATGAGCAGTTCTTC
TRBV5-1	NA	TRBJ2-7	NA	15	CASSLAGTRSYEQYF	TGCGCCAGCAGCTTGGCCGGGACACGCTCCTACGAGCAGTACTTC
TRBV7-9	few	TRBJ1-1	NA	15	CASSLTRTMNTEAFF	TGTGCCAGCAGCTTAACACGCACAATGAACACTGAAGCTTTCTTT